Included here is one T cell receptor beta chain sequence, with context. As yet, its antigen is unknown. This same CDR3 is encoded by further DNA sequences in the sample. This entry belongs to a study of glioma-infiltrating T cells after dendritic cell vaccination. Libraries were prepared by immunoSEQ multiplex PCR; TCRdb keeps only in-frame clonotypes and omits some of them. The data show around 100,000 clones, with 81% seen just once and less than 15% held by the top ten. The CDR3 totals 13 residues. The V and J ends lost 1 base and 4 bases respectively, with 8 bases between them. Germline assignment: CDR1 SGHRS and CDR2 YFSETQ. Study outcomes and limitations: Survival was not directly related to TCR clonality in these patients.

Source: blood, taken before dendritic cell vaccination. The origin of this receptor is a human donor with glioblastoma. V is TRBV5-1 and J is TRBJ1-1; no clear D gene. In nucleotides, the CDR3 is TGCGCCAGCAGCTTGCGGGGAGGCACTGAAGCTTTCTTT. This encodes CASSLRGGTEAFF.